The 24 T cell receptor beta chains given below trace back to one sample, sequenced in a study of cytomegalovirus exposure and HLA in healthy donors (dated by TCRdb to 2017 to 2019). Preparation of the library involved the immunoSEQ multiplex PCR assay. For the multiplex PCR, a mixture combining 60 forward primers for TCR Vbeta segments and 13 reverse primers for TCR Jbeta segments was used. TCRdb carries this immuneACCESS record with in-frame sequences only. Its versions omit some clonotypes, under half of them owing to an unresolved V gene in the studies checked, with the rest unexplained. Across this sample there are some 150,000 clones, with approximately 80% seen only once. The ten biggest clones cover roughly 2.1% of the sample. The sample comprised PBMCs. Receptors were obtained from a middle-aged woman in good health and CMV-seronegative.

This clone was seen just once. Here the CDR3 reads CASSRTGLADNEQFF. DNA for the CDR3: TGCGCCAGCAGCCGGACGGGACTAGCTGACAATGAGCAGTTCTTC. The chain employs TRBV4-1 and TRBJ2-1; TRBD2 aligns across 9 bases. The CDR3 totals 15 residues. From germline, CDR1 is MGHRA and CDR2 YSYEKL. J lost 5 bases, V lost 4 bases, and 6 bases had no gene match.

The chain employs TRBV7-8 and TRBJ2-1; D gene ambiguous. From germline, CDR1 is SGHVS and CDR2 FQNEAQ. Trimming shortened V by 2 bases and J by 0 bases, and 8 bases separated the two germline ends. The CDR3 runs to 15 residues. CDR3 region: CASSLKSLSYNEQFF. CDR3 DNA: TGTGCCAGCAGCTTAAAATCTCTCTCCTACAATGAGCAGTTCTTC.

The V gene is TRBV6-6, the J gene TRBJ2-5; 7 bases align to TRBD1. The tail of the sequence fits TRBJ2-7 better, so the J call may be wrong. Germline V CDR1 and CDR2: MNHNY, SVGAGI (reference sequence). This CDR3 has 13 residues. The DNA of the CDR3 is TGTGCCAGCACCAGGGGGAGATACTACGAGCAGTACTTC. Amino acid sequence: CASTRGRYYEQYF.

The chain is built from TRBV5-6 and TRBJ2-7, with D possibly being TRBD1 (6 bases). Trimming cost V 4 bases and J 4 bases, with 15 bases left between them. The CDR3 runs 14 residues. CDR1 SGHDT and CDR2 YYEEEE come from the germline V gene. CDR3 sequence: CASSPSGTRYEQYF. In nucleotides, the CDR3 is TGTGCCAGCAGCCCCTCCGGGACACGTTACGAGCAGTACTTC.

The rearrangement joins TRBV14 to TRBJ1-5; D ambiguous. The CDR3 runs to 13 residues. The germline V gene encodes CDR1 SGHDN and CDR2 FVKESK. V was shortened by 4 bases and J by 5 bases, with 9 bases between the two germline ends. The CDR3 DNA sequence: TGTGCCAGCAGCCGAGGTGTACATCAGCCCCAGCATTTT. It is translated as CASSRGVHQPQHF.

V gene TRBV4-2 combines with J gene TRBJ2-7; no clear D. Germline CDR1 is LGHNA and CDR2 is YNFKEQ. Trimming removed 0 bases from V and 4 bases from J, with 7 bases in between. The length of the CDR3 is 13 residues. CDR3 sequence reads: CASSQDLLYEQYF. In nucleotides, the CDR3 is TGTGCCAGCAGCCAAGACCTCCTTTACGAGCAGTACTTC.

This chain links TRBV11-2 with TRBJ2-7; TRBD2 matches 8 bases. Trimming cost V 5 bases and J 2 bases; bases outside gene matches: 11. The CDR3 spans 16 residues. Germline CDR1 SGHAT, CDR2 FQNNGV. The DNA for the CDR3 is TGTGCCAGCAGCCGCACTAGCGGAACCTTTACCTACGAGCAGTACTTC. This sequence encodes CASSRTSGTFTYEQYF.

CDR3 sequence (DNA): TGTGCCAGCAGCCGCTCCGGGGGGACCCAGTACTTC. Translated: CASSRSGGTQYF. This chain connects TRBV28 to TRBJ2-5, with D possibly TRBD2 on 6 matching bases. V lost 6 bases and J 7 bases, leaving 12 bases between the germline ends. This CDR3 has 12 amino acids. The germline V gene has CDR1 MDHEN and CDR2 SYDVKM.

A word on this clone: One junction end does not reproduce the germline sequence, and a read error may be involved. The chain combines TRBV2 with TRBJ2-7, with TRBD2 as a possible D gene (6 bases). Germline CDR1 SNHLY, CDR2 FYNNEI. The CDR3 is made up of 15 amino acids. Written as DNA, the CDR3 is TGTGCCAGCAGGGACGCGGTTACGACTAGAGACGAGCGGTACTTC. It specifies CASRDAVTTRDERYF.

This chain's CDR3 is CASSTPTGMNGAAGELFF. The CDR3 DNA sequence: TGTGCCAGCAGTACCCCGACAGGGATGAATGGAGCTGCCGGGGAGCTGTTTTTT. The rearrangement joins TRBV28 to TRBJ2-2; 7 bases are shared with TRBD1. There are 18 residues in the CDR3. The junction had 18 bases not matched to a gene; V was cut back by 5 bases and J by 6 bases. The germline V gene has CDR1 MDHEN and CDR2 SYDVKM. The whole variable domain, filled in from reference TRBV28 and TRBJ2-2, reads DVKVTQSSRYLVKRTGEKVFLECVQDMDHENMFWYRQDPGLGLRLIYFSYDVKMKEKGDIPEGYSVSREKKERFSLILESASTNQTSMYLCASSTPTGMNGAAGELFFGEGSRLTVL.

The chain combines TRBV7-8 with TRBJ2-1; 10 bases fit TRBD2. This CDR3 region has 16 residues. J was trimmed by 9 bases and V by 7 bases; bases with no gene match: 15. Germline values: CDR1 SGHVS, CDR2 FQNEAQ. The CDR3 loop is CASTLVRLAGETEQFF. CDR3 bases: TGTGCCAGCACCCTCGTACGGCTAGCGGGAGAGACTGAGCAGTTCTTC.

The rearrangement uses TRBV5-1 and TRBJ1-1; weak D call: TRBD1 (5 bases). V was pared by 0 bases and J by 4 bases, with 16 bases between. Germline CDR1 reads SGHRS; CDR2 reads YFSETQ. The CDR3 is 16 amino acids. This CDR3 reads CASSLEGAGVGTEAFF. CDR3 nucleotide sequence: TGCGCCAGCAGCTTGGAAGGGGCGGGGGTAGGCACTGAAGCTTTCTTT.

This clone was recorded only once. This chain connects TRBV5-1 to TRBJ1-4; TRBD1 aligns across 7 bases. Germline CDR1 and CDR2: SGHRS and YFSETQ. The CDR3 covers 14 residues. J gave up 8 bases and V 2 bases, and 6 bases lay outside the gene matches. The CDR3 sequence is CASSLTTGDEKLFF. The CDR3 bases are TGCGCCAGCAGCTTAACCACAGGGGACGAAAAACTGTTTTTT.

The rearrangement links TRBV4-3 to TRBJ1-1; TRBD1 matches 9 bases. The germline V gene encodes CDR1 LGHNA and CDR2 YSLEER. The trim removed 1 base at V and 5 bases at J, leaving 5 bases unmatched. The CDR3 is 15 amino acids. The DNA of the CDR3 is TGCGCCAGCAGCCAAGTAGGACAGGGGAGGACTGAAGCTTTCTTT. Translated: CASSQVGQGRTEAFF.

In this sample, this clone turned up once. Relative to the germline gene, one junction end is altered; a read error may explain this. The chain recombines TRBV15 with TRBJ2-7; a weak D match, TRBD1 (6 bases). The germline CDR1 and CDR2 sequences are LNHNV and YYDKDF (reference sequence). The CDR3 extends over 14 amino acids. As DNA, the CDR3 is TGTGCCAGCAGCGATACAGGGACATCCTACGAGCAGTACTTC. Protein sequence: CASSDTGTSYEQYF.

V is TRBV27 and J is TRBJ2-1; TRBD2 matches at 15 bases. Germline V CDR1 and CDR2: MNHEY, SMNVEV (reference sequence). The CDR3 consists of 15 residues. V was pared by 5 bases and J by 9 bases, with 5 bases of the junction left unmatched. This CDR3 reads CASSLGLAGGREQFF. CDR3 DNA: TGTGCCAGCAGTCTGGGACTAGCGGGAGGCCGTGAGCAGTTCTTC.

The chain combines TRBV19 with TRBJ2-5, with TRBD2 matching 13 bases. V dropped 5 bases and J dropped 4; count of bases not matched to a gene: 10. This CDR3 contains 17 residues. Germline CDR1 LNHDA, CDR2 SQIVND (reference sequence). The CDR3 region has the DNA TGTGCCAGTAGTCCGTTGGGACTAGCGGGAAAGGGAGAGACCCAGTACTTC. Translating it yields CASSPLGLAGKGETQYF.

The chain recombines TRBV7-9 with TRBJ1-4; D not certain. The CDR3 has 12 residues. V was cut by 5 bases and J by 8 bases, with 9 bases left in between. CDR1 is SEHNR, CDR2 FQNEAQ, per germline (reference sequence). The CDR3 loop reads CASSPSGEKLFF. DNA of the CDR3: TGTGCCAGCAGCCCAAGCGGGGAAAAACTGTTTTTT.

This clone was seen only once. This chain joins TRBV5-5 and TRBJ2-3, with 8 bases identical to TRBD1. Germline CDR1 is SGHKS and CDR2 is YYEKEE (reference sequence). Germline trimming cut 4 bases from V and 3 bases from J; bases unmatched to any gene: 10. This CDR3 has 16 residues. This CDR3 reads CASSPGQGTGTDTQYF. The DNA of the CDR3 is TGTGCCAGCAGCCCAGGACAGGGAACGGGGACAGATACGCAGTATTTT.

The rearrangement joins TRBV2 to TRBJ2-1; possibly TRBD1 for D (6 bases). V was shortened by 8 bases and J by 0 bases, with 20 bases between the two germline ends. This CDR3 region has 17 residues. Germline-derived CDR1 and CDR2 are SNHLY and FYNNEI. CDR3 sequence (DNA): TGTGCCAGCTTGTTCCCTCTCCGGGACAACTCCTACAATGAGCAGTTCTTC. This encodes CASLFPLRDNSYNEQFF.

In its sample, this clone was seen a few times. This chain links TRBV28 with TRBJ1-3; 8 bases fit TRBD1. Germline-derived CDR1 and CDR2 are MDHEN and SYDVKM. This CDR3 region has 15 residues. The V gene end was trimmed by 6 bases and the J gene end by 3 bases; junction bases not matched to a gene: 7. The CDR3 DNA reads TGTGCCAGCAGCCCCGCAGGGGGCGGTGGAAACACCATATATTTT. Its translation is CASSPAGGGGNTIYF.

The CDR3 region is CASSLARENEQFF. The CDR3 DNA reads TGTGCCAGCAGCTTAGCCAGGGAAAATGAGCAGTTCTTC. The rearrangement uses TRBV7-2 and TRBJ2-1, with D tentatively TRBD1 (5 bases). The CDR3 extends over 13 amino acids. Germline CDR1 SGHTA, CDR2 FQGNSA. V lost 0 bases and J lost 7, with 7 bases in between.

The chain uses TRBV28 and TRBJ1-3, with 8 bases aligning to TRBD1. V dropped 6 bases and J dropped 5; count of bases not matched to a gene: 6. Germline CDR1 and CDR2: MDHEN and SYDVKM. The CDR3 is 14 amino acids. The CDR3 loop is CASSLTGVRNTIYF. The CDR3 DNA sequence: TGTGCCAGCAGCTTGACAGGGGTTCGAAACACCATATATTTT.

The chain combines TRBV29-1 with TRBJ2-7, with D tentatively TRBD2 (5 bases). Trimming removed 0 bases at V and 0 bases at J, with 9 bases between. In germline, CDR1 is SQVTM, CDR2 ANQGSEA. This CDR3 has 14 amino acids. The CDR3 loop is CSVEDPDYSYEQYF. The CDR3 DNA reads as TGCAGCGTTGAAGATCCCGACTACTCCTACGAGCAGTACTTC.